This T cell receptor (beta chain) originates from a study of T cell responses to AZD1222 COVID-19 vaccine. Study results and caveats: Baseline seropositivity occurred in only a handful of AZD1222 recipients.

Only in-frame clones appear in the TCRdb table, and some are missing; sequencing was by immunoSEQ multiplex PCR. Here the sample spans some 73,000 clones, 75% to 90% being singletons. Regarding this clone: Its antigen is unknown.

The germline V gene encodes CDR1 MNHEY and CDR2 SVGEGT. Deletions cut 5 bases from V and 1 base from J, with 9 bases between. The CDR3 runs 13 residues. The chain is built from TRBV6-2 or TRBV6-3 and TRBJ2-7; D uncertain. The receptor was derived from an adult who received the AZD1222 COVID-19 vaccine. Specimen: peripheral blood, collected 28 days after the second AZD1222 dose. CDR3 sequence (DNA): TGTGCCAGCAGTCGAAGTGGTTCCTACGAGCAGTACTTC. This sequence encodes CASSRSGSYEQYF.